Shown below are 16 T cell receptor beta chains from a single sample sequenced in a study of blood T cell repertoires in COVID-19 (dated by TCRdb to between 2020 and 2021). The library was built by means of the immunoSEQ multiplex PCR assay. Here the immuneACCESS table is served through TCRdb, limited to in-frame sequences with V and J called. Missing clones are a known gap in these copies; in checked studies unresolved V genes cover under half, and the rest lacks a known reason. This sample lists approximately 300,000 clones; roughly 90% were detected once. Clones ranked in the top ten supply 2.2% of the sample. The sample comprised peripheral blood. The receptors stem from a woman aged 50 to 60 who had recovered from COVID-19.

The chain employs TRBV2 and TRBJ2-1; 7 nucleotides match TRBD1. J was trimmed by 6 bases and V by 7 bases; bases with no gene match: 18. Germline-derived CDR1 and CDR2 are SNHLY and FYNNEI. The CDR3 spans 17 residues. The DNA of the CDR3 is TGTGCCAGCACACTGGGTAGAAGGCAGGGGGTGAGCAATGAGCAGTTCTTC. It encodes CASTLGRRQGVSNEQFF.

In the case of this clone: Other DNA sequences of this sample code for an identical CDR3. The chain couples TRBV6-4 to TRBJ1-1; weak D call: TRBD1 (5 bases). Germline CDR1 and CDR2: MRHNA and SNTAGT. The germline V and J ends were trimmed by 3 bases and 5 bases, with 10 bases remaining between them. This CDR3 is 13 amino acids long. CDR3 sequence (DNA): TGTGCCAGCAGTGATCAGGGTGGTACTGAAGCTTTCTTT. Translation gives CASSDQGGTEAFF.

V is TRBV7-9 and J is TRBJ1-6; tentative D call: TRBD1 (5 bases). V dropped 5 bases and J dropped 8 bases, with 13 bases sitting between them. The CDR3 is made up of 14 amino acids. Germline CDR1 reads SEHNR; CDR2 reads FQNEAQ (reference sequence). In DNA form, the CDR3 reads TGTGCCAGCAGCCCCCGGGGCGGGGATTCACCCCTCCACTTT. This translates into CASSPRGGDSPLHF.

This rearrangement joins TRBV19 to TRBJ1-1; possible D gene TRBD1, 5 bases. Trimming stripped 2 bases from V and 0 bases from J, with 10 bases between. The CDR3 sequence is 15 residues long. Per the germline V gene, CDR1 is LNHDA and CDR2 is SQIVND (reference sequence). This CDR3 is CASSISGTMNTEAFF. The CDR3 bases are TGTGCCAGTAGTATAAGCGGGACCATGAACACTGAAGCTTTCTTT.

The rearrangement uses TRBV12-3 or TRBV12-4 and TRBJ2-2, with D possibly TRBD1 on 6 matching bases. This CDR3 contains 12 residues. Trimming removed 11 bases at V and 6 bases at J, with 13 bases between. For the CDR3, the DNA is TGTGCCCTCAGAGGGGGTCCCGGGGAGCTGTTTTTT. Amino acid sequence: CALRGGPGELFF.

V usage is TRBV15 and J usage is TRBJ2-7, with D perhaps matching TRBD2 (6 bases). The CDR3 has 14 residues. CDR1 is LNHNV and CDR2 is YYDKDF in the germline V gene (reference sequence). Deletions cut 5 bases from V and 0 bases from J, with 11 bases between. CDR3: CATSSLGSSYEQYF. In DNA form, the CDR3 reads TGTGCCACCAGCTCGCTCGGGAGCTCCTACGAGCAGTACTTC.

V usage is TRBV5-4 and J usage is TRBJ1-1; D is unresolved. Germline V gene lookup returns CDR1 SGHNT and CDR2 YYREEE (reference sequence). The V end was cut by 2 bases, the J end by 6 bases, with 17 bases between. The CDR3 contains 15 residues. CDR3 coding DNA: TGTGCCAGCAGCTTTATGAACGTGGCGGGCCCTGAAGCTTTCTTT. This translates into CASSFMNVAGPEAFF.

In its sample, this clone was seen a few times. The V call is TRBV5-8, the J call TRBJ2-7, with TRBD1 matching over 10 bases. This CDR3 spans 14 amino acids. The V gene end was trimmed by 4 bases and the J gene end by 3 bases; junction bases not matched to a gene: 4. CDR1 is SGHTS, CDR2 YDEGEE, per germline. The CDR3, as DNA: TGTGCCAGCAGCCGGACAGGGGGGTTCTACGAGCAGTACTTC. It yields the protein CASSRTGGFYEQYF.

This chain uses TRBV9 with TRBJ1-2; no clear D gene. The CDR3 extends over 12 amino acids. Germline V CDR1 and CDR2: SGDLS, YYNGEE. Trimming took off 7 bases at V and 2 bases at J, with 9 bases between the two ends. The CDR3 region has the DNA TGTGCCAGCGGAGGGTTCAACTATGGCTACACCTTC. Its protein product is CASGGFNYGYTF.

The chain couples TRBV7-2 to TRBJ2-5; 9 bases agree with TRBD2. The germline CDR1 and CDR2 sequences are SGHTA and FQGNSA. Trimming at V came to 1 base and at J to 1 base, leaving 4 bases not matched to a gene. The CDR3 extends over 16 amino acids. The CDR3 region has the DNA TGTGCCAGCAGCTTAGGGCTAGCGGGGCTCCAAGAGACCCAGTACTTC. It specifies CASSLGLAGLQETQYF.

This clone was detected only once. The chain joins TRBV11-2 to TRBJ1-6; D remains unclear. Trimming took off 2 bases at V and 4 bases at J, with 9 bases between the two ends. CDR1 is SGHAT and CDR2 is FQNNGV in the germline V gene. The length of the CDR3 is 15 residues. In DNA form, the CDR3 reads TGTGCCAGCAGCTTATTAGAGACTTATAATTCACCCCTCCACTTT. As protein: CASSLLETYNSPLHF.

The chain uses TRBV10-3 and TRBJ2-6; D gene uncertain. Trimming removed 3 bases at V and 4 bases at J, with 10 bases between. Germline V CDR1 and CDR2: ENHRY, SYGVKD. The CDR3 totals 15 residues. The CDR3 DNA is TGTGCCATCAGTGAATCGGTACCCGGGGCCAACGTCCTGACTTTC. The encoded protein is CAISESVPGANVLTF.

J is TRBJ2-1 and V is TRBV19; D may be TRBD1 (6 bases). Germline CDR1 is LNHDA and CDR2 is SQIVND (reference sequence). This CDR3 region has 14 residues. The V gene lost 2 bases and the J gene lost 9 bases, with 14 bases spanning the gap. CDR3 residues: CASSIKTGSLEQFF. CDR3 DNA sequence: TGTGCCAGTAGTATAAAGACAGGATCTCTTGAGCAGTTCTTC. The full variable domain, its missing parts supplied by reference TRBV19 and TRBJ2-1, is DGGITQSPKYLFRKEGQNVTLSCEQNLNHDAMYWYRQDPGQGLRLIYYSQIVNDFQKGDIAEGYSVSREKKESFPLTVTSAQKNPTAFYLCASSIKTGSLEQFFGPGTRLTVL.

This clone came up once. The V call is TRBV15, the J call TRBJ1-2; the D gene is possibly TRBD1 (6 bases). Germline-derived CDR1 and CDR2 are LNHNV and YYDKDF (reference sequence). The ends were cut back, 2 bases at V and 8 bases at J, with 18 bases in the middle. This CDR3 contains 15 residues. The CDR3 sequence: CATSRPDRKQGGYTF. CDR3 nucleotide sequence: TGTGCCACCAGCAGACCCGATCGAAAACAGGGAGGCTACACCTTC.

This chain links TRBV6-5 with TRBJ2-6; 7 bases match TRBD2. The junction had 1 base not matched to a gene; V was cut back by 2 bases and J by 0 bases. The CDR3 spans 16 residues. The germline V gene encodes CDR1 MNHEY and CDR2 SVGAGI. Written as DNA, the CDR3 is TGTGCCAGCAGTTACGGCGGGAGCTCTGGGGCCAACGTCCTGACTTTC. This encodes CASSYGGSSGANVLTF.

In this sample, this clone turned up a few times. The V gene is TRBV6-4, the J gene TRBJ2-1, with 11 bases lining up with TRBD2. Trimming removed 4 bases from V and 6 bases from J; junction bases left unmatched: 2. The CDR3 covers 14 residues. The germline CDR1 and CDR2 sequences are MRHNA and SNTAGT. DNA for the CDR3: TGTGCCAGCAGTGGTAGCGGGGGGGCCAATGAGCAGTTCTTC. As protein: CASSGSGGANEQFF.